This T cell receptor (beta chain) appears in the sequencing data of a study of blood T cell repertoires in COVID-19. As processed by the authors: Amplification with reference gene primers provided the estimates of nucleated cell counts. The data were produced by immunoSEQ multiplex PCR, yet TCRdb's version contains in-frame clones alone and is incomplete. V and J calls and clone size follow that table, whereas D and trimming were derived from the DNA. This table holds over 200,000 clones, 70% to 90% found once. Across about two dozen US areas, participants ranged in age from about 18 to 90 years. Sequencing was done on a sample of PBMCs or T cells enriched from blood (not recorded which). This clonotype originated in a man between 18 and 35 years old who had recovered from COVID-19.

The CDR3 coding sequence is TGTGCCAGCCGGGGGACAGGGCGTCTCTATGGCTACACCTTC. Residues: CASRGTGRLYGYTF. This chain connects TRBV3-1 (or the pseudogene TRBV3-2) to TRBJ1-2; 9 nucleotides match TRBD1. Germline CDR1 LGHDT, CDR2 YNNKEL (reference sequence). V lost 8 bases and J lost 4; bases outside the gene matches: 8. The CDR3 covers 14 residues.